This record looks at one TCR beta chain sequence and its context. No antigen is known for it. This sample was taken from a study of cytomegalovirus exposure and HLA in healthy donors. The PCR was carried out with 60 Vbeta primers and 13 Jbeta primers. The data were produced by immunoSEQ multiplex PCR, yet TCRdb's version contains in-frame clones alone and is incomplete. The sample has about 140,000 clones; 61% are singletons. This CDR3 contains 13 residues. Germline values: CDR1 SGHAT, CDR2 FQNNGV. V lost 3 bases, J lost 4 bases, and 9 bases lay in between. Findings and caveats of the study: TCR beta V segments were, for the most part, productive about 87% or about 30% of the time in an earlier analysis. Researchers reported in a later analysis that a missense DCLRE1C variant was tied to TCR beta V- and J-gene trimming.

Sequenced: PBMCs. V and J are TRBV11-2 and TRBJ1-2, with D uncertain. The clonotype was recovered from a male donor in good health and CMV-seronegative. The CDR3, as DNA: TGTGCCAGCAGCTTCGGGAGTCCCTATGGCTACACCTTC. This encodes CASSFGSPYGYTF.